The entry below describes one T cell receptor (beta chain). The length of the CDR3 is 13 residues. Germline V gene sequence: CDR1 MGHDK, CDR2 SYGVNS. V lost 6 bases and J lost 4; bases outside the gene matches: 5. The data derive from a study of blood T cell repertoires in COVID-19. Sequencing used immunoSEQ multiplex PCR; TCRdb keeps in-frame clones, though not all of them. This sample carries around 220,000 clones, roughly three quarters of them seen once, and the ten largest clones take 4% to 4.5%. The sample was peripheral blood. The TCR was taken from a woman in her 40s with active or convalescent COVID-19. The chain recombines TRBV25-1 with TRBJ2-7; the match to TRBD1 covers 8 bases. The CDR3 loop reads CASRRQGRYEQYF. CDR3 sequence (DNA): TGTGCCAGCAGGAGACAGGGGAGGTACGAGCAGTACTTC.